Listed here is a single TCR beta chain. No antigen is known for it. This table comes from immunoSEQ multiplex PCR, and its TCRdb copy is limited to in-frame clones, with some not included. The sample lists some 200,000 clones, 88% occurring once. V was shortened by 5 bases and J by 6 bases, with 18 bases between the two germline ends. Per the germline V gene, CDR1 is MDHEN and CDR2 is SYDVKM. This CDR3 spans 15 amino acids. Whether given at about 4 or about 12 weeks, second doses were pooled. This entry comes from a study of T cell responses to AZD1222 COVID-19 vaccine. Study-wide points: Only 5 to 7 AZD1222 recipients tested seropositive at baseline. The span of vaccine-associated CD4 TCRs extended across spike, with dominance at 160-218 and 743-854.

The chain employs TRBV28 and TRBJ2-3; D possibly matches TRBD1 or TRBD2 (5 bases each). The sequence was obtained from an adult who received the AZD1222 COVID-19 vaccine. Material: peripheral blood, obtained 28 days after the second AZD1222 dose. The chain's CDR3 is CASSPPGPPPDTQYF. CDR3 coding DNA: TGTGCCAGCAGTCCGCCGGGGCCGCCCCCCGATACGCAGTATTTT. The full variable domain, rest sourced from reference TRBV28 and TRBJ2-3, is DVKVTQSSRYLVKRTGEKVFLECVQDMDHENMFWYRQDPGLGLRLIYFSYDVKMKEKGDIPEGYSVSREKKERFSLILESASTNQTSMYLCASSPPGPPPDTQYFGPGTRLTVL.